This T cell receptor (beta chain) stems from a study of blood T cell repertoires in COVID-19. The count of this clone is one. The CDR3 totals 21 residues. Profiled with immunoSEQ multiplex PCR; TCRdb holds only in-frame clones, not every one. The table lists roughly 180,000 clones, roughly 84% of them singletons. The TCR originated in a man in his fifties or sixties who had recovered from COVID-19. The sequenced sample was PBMCs or T cells enriched from blood (not recorded which). The V gene is TRBV21-1, the J gene TRBJ2-7; the DNA was not compared with TRBD1, the D call given in the table. TRBV21-1 is described as a pseudogene. The DNA for the CDR3 is TGTGCCAGCAGCAAGGAGGGGCCTAACCGGGACAGTTCTTGCTTCTTGGGCGAGCAGTACTTC. Its translation: CASSKEGPNRDSSCFLGEQYF.